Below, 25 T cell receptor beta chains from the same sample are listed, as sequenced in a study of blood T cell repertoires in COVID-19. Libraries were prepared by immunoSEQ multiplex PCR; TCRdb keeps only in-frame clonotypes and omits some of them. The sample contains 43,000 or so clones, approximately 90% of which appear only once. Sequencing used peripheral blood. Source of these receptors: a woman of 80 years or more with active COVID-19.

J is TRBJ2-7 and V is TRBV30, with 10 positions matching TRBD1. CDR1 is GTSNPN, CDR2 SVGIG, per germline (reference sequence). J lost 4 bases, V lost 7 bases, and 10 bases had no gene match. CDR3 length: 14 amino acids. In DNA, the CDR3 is TGTGCCTTGGATAAATCGGGACAGGGGTACGAGCAGTACTTC. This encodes CALDKSGQGYEQYF.

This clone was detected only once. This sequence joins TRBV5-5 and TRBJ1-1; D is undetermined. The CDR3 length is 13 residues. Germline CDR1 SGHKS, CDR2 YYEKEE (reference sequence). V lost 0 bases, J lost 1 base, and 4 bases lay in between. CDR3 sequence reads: CASSLAQNTEAFF. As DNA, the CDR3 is TGTGCCAGCAGCTTGGCACAGAACACTGAAGCTTTCTTT.

The CDR3 here is CASSSDRGQMSSGNTIYF. CDR3 bases: TGTGCCAGCAGCTCGGACAGGGGGCAGATGAGCTCTGGAAACACCATATATTTT. V and J are TRBV9 and TRBJ1-3; 11 nucleotides match TRBD1. The V and J ends lost 4 bases and 0 bases, in that order; junction bases with no gene match: 9. The CDR3 consists of 18 residues. The germline CDR1 and CDR2 sequences are SGDLS and YYNGEE.

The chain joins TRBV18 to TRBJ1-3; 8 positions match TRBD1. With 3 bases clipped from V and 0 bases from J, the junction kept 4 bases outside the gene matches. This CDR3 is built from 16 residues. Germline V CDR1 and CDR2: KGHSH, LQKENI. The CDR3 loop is CASSPLDRASGNTIYF. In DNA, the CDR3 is TGTGCCAGCTCACCTTTGGACAGGGCCTCTGGAAACACCATATATTTT.

Here the CDR3 reads CASSLQGAGGYTF. DNA of the CDR3: TGTGCCAGTAGTCTTCAGGGGGCAGGTGGCTACACCTTC. The chain employs TRBV19 and TRBJ1-2; 8 bases align to TRBD1. Germline values: CDR1 LNHDA, CDR2 SQIVND (reference sequence). The trim removed 5 bases at V and 7 bases at J, leaving 6 bases unmatched. The CDR3 totals 13 residues.

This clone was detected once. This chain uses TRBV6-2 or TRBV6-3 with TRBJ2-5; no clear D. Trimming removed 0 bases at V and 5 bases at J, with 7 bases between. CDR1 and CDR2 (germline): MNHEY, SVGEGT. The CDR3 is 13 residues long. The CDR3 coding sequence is TGTGCCAGCAGTTACTCGCGGTTGGAGACCCAGTACTTC. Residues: CASSYSRLETQYF.

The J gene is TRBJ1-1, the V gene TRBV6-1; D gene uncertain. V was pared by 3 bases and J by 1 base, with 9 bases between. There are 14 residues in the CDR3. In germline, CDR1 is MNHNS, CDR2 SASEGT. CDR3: CASSEIGGNTEAFF. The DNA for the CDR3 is TGTGCCAGCAGTGAGATCGGAGGGAACACTGAAGCTTTCTTT.

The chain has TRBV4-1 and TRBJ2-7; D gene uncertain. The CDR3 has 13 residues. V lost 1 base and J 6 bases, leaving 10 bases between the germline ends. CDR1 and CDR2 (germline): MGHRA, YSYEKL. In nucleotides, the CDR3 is TGCGCCAGCAGCCAAGTTCCACAGCTCGAGCAGTACTTC. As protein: CASSQVPQLEQYF.

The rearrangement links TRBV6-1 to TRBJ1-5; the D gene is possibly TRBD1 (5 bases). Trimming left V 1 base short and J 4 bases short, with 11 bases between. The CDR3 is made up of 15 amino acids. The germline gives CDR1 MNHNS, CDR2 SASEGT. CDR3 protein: CASSEGRVGNQPQHF. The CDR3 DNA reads TGTGCCAGCAGTGAAGGCAGGGTTGGGAATCAGCCCCAGCATTTT.

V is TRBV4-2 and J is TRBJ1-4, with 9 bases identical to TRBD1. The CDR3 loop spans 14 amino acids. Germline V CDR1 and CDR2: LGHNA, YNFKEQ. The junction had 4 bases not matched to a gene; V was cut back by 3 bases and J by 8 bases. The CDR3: CASSQRQGGEKLFF. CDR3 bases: TGTGCCAGCAGCCAGAGACAGGGGGGGGAAAAACTGTTTTTT.

The CDR3 loop is CASNYGGDGNQPQHF. In nucleotides, the CDR3 is TGTGCCAGCAACTACGGGGGGGATGGCAATCAGCCCCAGCATTTT. The V gene is TRBV28, the J gene TRBJ1-5; weak D call: TRBD1 (5 bases). Trimming left V 7 bases short and J 2 bases short, with 15 bases between. The CDR3 is 15 residues long. Looked up from germline, CDR1 is MDHEN and CDR2 is SYDVKM.

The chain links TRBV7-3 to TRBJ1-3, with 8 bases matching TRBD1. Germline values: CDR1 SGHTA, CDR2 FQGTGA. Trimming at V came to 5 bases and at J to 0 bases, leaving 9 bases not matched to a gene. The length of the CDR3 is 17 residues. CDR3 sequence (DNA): TGTGCCAGCAGCCCGGATCCGGGACAGGCCTCTGGAAACACCATATATTTT. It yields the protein CASSPDPGQASGNTIYF.

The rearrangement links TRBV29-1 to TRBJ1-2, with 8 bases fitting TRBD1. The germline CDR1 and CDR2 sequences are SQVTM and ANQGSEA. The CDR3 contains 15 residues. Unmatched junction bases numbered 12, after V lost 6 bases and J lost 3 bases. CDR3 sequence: CSVRTGSWTHYGYTF. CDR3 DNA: TGCAGCGTGCGGACAGGGAGTTGGACTCACTATGGCTACACCTTC.

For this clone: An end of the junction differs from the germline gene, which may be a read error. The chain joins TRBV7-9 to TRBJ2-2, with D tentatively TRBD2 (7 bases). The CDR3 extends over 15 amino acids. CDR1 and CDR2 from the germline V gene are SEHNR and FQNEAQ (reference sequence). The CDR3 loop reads CASTTEGGNTGELLF. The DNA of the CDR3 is TGTGCCAGCACCACCGAGGGGGGGAACACCGGGGAGCTGCTTTTT.

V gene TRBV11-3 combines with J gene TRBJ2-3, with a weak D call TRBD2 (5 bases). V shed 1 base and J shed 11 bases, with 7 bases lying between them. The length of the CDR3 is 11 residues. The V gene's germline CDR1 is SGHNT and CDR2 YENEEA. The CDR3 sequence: CASSLAGKQYF. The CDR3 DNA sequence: TGTGCCAGCAGCTTAGCGGGGAAGCAGTATTTT.

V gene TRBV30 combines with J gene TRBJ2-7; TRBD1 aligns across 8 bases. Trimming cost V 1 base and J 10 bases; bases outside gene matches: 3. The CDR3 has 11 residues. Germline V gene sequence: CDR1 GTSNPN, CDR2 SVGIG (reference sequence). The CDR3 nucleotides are TGTGCCTGGAGTGCAGGACAGGGTCAGTACTTC. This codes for CAWSAGQGQYF.

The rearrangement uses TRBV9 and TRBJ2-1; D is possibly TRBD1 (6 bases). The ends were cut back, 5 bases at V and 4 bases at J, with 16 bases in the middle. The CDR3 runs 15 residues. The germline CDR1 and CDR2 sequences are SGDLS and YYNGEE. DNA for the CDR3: TGTGCCAGCAGACCAAGCCCAGGGGAGTACAATGAGCAGTTCTTC. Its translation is CASRPSPGEYNEQFF.

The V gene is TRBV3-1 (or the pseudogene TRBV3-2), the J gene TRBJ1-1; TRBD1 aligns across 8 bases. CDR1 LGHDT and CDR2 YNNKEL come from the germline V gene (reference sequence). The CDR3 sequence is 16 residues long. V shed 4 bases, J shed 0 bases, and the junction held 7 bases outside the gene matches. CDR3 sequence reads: CASSRGAGGLNTEAFF. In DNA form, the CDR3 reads TGTGCCAGCAGCCGAGGGGCAGGGGGCCTGAACACTGAAGCTTTCTTT.

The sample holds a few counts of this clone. The DNA for the CDR3 is TGTGCCAGCAGCAGTGACATACCCAGAACCCTGGACAGGGGGCCGAGGCAGCCCCAGCATTTT. Encoded protein: CASSSDIPRTLDRGPRQPQHF. The chain combines TRBV6-2 or TRBV6-3 with TRBJ1-5, with 11 bases aligning to TRBD1. V lost 6 bases and J lost 7; bases outside the gene matches: 26. The CDR3 consists of 21 residues. The V gene's germline CDR1 is MNHEY and CDR2 SVGEGT.

This CDR3 reads CASSLPGPYSNQPQHF. The DNA for the CDR3 is TGTGCCAGCAGTTTGCCAGGCCCGTATAGCAATCAGCCCCAGCATTTT. This sequence joins TRBV28 and TRBJ1-5; D unresolved. The germline V and J ends were trimmed by 3 bases and 0 bases, with 12 bases remaining between them. This CDR3 comprises 16 residues. Germline CDR1 MDHEN, CDR2 SYDVKM.

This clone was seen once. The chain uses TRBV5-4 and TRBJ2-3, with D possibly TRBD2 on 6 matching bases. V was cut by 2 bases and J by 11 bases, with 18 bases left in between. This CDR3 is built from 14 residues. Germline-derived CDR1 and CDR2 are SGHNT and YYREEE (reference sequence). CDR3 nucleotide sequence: TGTGCCAGCAGCTTCGGGACTTGGGACCGGGGGCAGTATTTT. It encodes CASSFGTWDRGQYF.

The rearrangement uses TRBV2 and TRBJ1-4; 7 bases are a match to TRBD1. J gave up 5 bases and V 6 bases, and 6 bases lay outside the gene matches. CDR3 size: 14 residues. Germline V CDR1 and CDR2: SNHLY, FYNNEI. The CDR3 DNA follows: TGTGCCAGCAGGACCGGGACAGCAAATGAAAAACTGTTTTTT. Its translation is CASRTGTANEKLFF.

CDR3 nucleotide sequence: TGTGCCAGCAGCCGGAGGACAGGGGGGCTCTCCTACAATGAGCAGTTCTTC. It translates to CASSRRTGGLSYNEQFF. The chain uses TRBV14 and TRBJ2-1, with 10 bases matching TRBD1. Per the germline V gene, CDR1 is SGHDN and CDR2 is FVKESK. This CDR3 contains 17 residues. The junction had 6 bases not matched to a gene; V was cut back by 4 bases and J by 0 bases.

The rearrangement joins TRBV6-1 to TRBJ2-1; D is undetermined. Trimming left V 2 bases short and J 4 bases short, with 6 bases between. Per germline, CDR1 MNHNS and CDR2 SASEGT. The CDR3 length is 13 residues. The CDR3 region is CASSELGYNEQFF. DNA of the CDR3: TGTGCCAGCAGTGAACTAGGTTACAATGAGCAGTTCTTC.

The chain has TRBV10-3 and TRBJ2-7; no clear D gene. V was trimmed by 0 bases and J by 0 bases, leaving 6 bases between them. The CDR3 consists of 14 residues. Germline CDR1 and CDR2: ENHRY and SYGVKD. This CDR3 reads CAISESTLSYEQYF. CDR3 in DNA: TGTGCCATCAGTGAGTCGACTCTCTCCTACGAGCAGTACTTC.